These T cell receptor beta chains were read from a single sample in a study of CD8+ T cells in alopecia areata. Assay: immunoSEQ multiplex PCR; the TCRdb copy retains only in-frame clones and omits some. The sample comprises about 160,000 clones, approximately 50% of which are singletons, and roughly 6.8% rests with the top ten. The specimen sequenced was CD4+ T cells sorted from blood. All receptors derive from a human donor with alopecia areata. Each CDR3 is given with its conserved first and last residue. The order of the fields is D gene, V gene, clone size, J gene, CDR3 DNA, CDR3 protein. D genes are given only for firm matches. The size entry is marked missing in some rows and otherwise reads once, few, many or a size class.

TRBD2	TRBV4-1	.	TRBJ2-1	TGCGCCAGCAGCCAAAATCTAGCGGAGAACAACAATGAGCAGTTCTTC	CASSQNLAENNNEQFF
.	TRBV7-3	few	TRBJ1-5	TGTGCCAGCAGCTTAGGTCCAGGGTTTCAGCCCCAGCATTTT	CASSLGPGFQPQHF
TRBD2	TRBV2	.	TRBJ2-1	TGTGCCAGCAGTGAATCGGAGGGTAGCGGGAGTGTTGATGAGCAGTTCTTC	CASSESEGSGSVDEQFF
TRBD2	TRBV27	.	TRBJ2-7	TGTGCCAGCAGTAGACTAGCGGGAGTAGACGAGCAGTACTTC	CASSRLAGVDEQYF
.	TRBV4-1	.	TRBJ2-7	TGCGCCAGCAGCCAAGATCCCTCGGCAGCCTCCTACGAGCAGTACTTC	CASSQDPSAASYEQYF
TRBD1	TRBV7-3	.	TRBJ1-4	TGTGCCAGCAGCCAATCTCGGGACAGGGAGAGAGAAAAACTGTTTTTT	CASSQSRDREREKLFF
.	TRBV6-1	.	TRBJ1-1	TGTGCCAGCGGGGAATCCGGACGGATAGAAGCTTTCTTT	CASGESGRIEAFF
TRBD1	TRBV4-1	once	TRBJ1-1	TGCGCCAGCAGCCAAGAGGCGACAGGGGTGCGAGCTTTCTTT	CASSQEATGVRAFF
.	TRBV15	.	TRBJ2-5	TGTGCCACCAGCAATCCTTCGGAGACCCAGTACTTC	CATSNPSETQYF
.	TRBV6-6	once	TRBJ2-3	TGTGCCAGCAGTTACGGGCGGGCTAGCACAGATACGCAGTATTTT	CASSYGRASTDTQYF
TRBD1	TRBV29-1	few	TRBJ1-1	TGCAGCGCAGGAACCGGGACAGGGGTTGGCACTGAAGCTTTCTTT	CSAGTGTGVGTEAFF
.	TRBV19	few	TRBJ1-3	TGTGCCAGTACGGAGGACACAGTCTCTGGAAACACCATATATTTT	CASTEDTVSGNTIYF
.	TRBV30	.	TRBJ2-7	TGTGCCGGCGGGCAGTACGAGCAGTACTTC	CAGGQYEQYF
.	TRBV5-1	few	TRBJ2-4	TGCGCCAGCAGCTTGGACAGGGTAAACATTCAGTACTTC	CASSLDRVNIQYF
TRBD1	TRBV4-2	few	TRBJ2-5	TGTGCCAGCAGCCAAGAGAGGAACAGGGGGCTCCAGACCCAGTACTTC	CASSQERNRGLQTQYF
.	TRBV5-1	.	TRBJ2-2	TGCGCCAGCAGCCCGAGTTTCGGGGAGCTGTTTTTT	CASSPSFGELFF
.	TRBV11-3	few	TRBJ2-2	TGTGCCAGCAGCTGGAGCGGTTCGAACACCGGGGAGCTGTTTTTT	CASSWSGSNTGELFF
TRBD1	TRBV5-1	.	TRBJ1-3	TGCGCCAGCAGCCCGCGGGACAGATATACTGGAAACACCATATATTTT	CASSPRDRYTGNTIYF
.	TRBV25-1	.	TRBJ2-2	TGTGCCAGCCGTCAACCGAACACCGGGGAGCTGTTTTTT	CASRQPNTGELFF
.	TRBV27	.	TRBJ1-2	TGTGCCAGCGCGGGACTGAACTTCTATGGCTACACCTTC	CASAGLNFYGYTF
.	TRBV29-1	.	TRBJ2-7	TGCAGCGTTTCAACAGGAGGAGAGCAGTACTTC	CSVSTGGEQYF
.	TRBV30	many	TRBJ1-1	TGTGCCTGGAGTCCAGGCTTACCGGGACTCGCAGAAGCTTTCTTT	CAWSPGLPGLAEAFF
.	TRBV28	.	TRBJ2-3	TGTGCCAGCAGGTGGGGCGGATCCTCCTCCACAGATACGCAGTATTTT	CASRWGGSSSTDTQYF
.	TRBV28	.	TRBJ1-2	TGTGCCAGCAGTTTATCCGACAGAAGCTATGGCTACACCTTC	CASSLSDRSYGYTF
.	TRBV6-6	.	TRBJ1-2	TGTGCCAGCACCCTACCTCAGGGAAACTATGGCTACACCTTC	CASTLPQGNYGYTF